In this sample, the clone carrying this T cell receptor (beta chain) turned up many times. Its specificity is unknown. These data are taken from a study of human T cells and chemical hapten exposure. Study as a whole: Patients were given diphenylcyclopropenone on the scalp weekly across the approximately 24-week study. Alopecia areata, totalis or universalis affected patients who were mostly female.

As processed by the authors: Between roughly 23,224 and 700,000 TCRs appeared in each sample, and the median stood at about 93,000. TCRdb called the RACE reads again in MiXCR, with one record for every CDR3 protein. The V and J calls shown here were made by TCRdb, not taken from the authors' results. Here the sample spans about 83,000 distinct CDR3 sequences, 7.5% to 9.5% being singletons. Findings of the study overall: Among expanded TCRs, significantly more large CDR3 similarity clusters formed than among controls.

The germline V and J ends were trimmed by 10 bases and 7 bases, with 16 bases remaining between them. Germline CDR1 reads MNHNY; CDR2 reads SVGAGI (reference sequence). This CDR3 comprises 13 residues. The time point: patch test 1, 2 weeks after DPC sensitization. Treatment here: therapeutic diphenylcyclopropenone sensitization with weekly scalp DPC. This receptor was taken from a woman younger than 45 with alopecia areata. Some clones in this sample may be carry-over from other donors' samples. The chain couples TRBV6-6 to TRBJ1-4, with D possibly being TRBD1 (5 bases). The source material was whole blood, sampled in connection with sensitization to the hapten diphenylcyclopropenone (DPC). CDR3 bases: TGTGCCACCGCCGACAGCGGGGTTGAAAAACTGTTTTTT. This translates into CATADSGVEKLFF.